This T cell receptor beta chain came from a study of cytomegalovirus exposure and HLA in healthy donors. Study-level findings and limits: TCR beta sequences reportedly predicted most subjects' HLA-A and HLA-B alleles accurately. A later analysis associated some 16,000 TCR beta sequences with HLA alleles at a 0.05 false discovery rate. Investigators reported 150 to 200 TCR beta chains as tied to cytomegalovirus.

The CDR3 sequence is 15 residues long. Germline assignment: CDR1 SGHRS and CDR2 YFSETQ. V shed 1 base, J shed 3 bases, and the junction held 6 bases outside the gene matches. Notes on this clone: Its target is not known.

The PCR made use of 60 Vbeta and 13 Jbeta primers. This table comes from immunoSEQ multiplex PCR, and its TCRdb copy is limited to in-frame clones, with some not included. This table holds fewer than 150,000 clones, just over 70% found once. The sequenced sample consisted of PBMCs. This chain links TRBV5-1 with TRBJ2-5; 7 bases map to TRBD2. The source is a woman aged 25 to 39 in good health and CMV-seronegative. This CDR3 is CASSLLASGEETQYF. DNA for the CDR3: TGCGCCAGCAGCTTGTTGGCTAGCGGAGAAGAGACCCAGTACTTC.